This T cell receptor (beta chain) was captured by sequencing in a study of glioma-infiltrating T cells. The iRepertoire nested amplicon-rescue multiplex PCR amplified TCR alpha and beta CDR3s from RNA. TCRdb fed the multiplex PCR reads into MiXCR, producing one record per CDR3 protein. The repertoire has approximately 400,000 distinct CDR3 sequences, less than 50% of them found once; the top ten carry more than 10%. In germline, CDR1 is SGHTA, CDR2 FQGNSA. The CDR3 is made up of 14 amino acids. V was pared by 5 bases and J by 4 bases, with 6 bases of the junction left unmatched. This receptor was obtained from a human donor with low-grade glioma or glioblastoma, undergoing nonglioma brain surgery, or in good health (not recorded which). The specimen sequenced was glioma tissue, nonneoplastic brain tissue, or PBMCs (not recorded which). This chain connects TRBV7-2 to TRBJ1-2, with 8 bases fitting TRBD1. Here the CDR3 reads CASSPGGYFYGYTF. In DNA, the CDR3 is TGTGCCAGCAGCCCAGGGGGCTACTTCTATGGCTACACCTTC.